Following are 12 T cell receptor beta chains from one sample sequenced in a study of T cells in Graves' hyperthyroidism and ophthalmopathy. RNA transcripts yielded amplified TCR beta CDR3 regions. In the first-round RT-PCR of the TCR CDR3, the HTBI primer set was used. MiXCR was run by TCRdb on the multiplex PCR reads, yielding one entry per CDR3 protein. This table has 500,000 to 800,000 distinct CDR3 sequences, 14% appearing once. Sequencing was carried out using blood. These receptors all stem from a woman aged 50 to 60 with Graves' ophthalmopathy.

The J gene is TRBJ2-1, the V gene TRBV7-9; D is tentatively TRBD1 or TRBD2 (6 bases each). There are 16 residues in the CDR3. Trimming pared 5 bases from V and 1 base from J, leaving 15 bases between. Germline CDR1 is SEHNR and CDR2 is FQNEAQ (reference sequence). This CDR3 reads CASSPPGGPSYNEQFF. For the CDR3, the DNA is TGTGCCAGCAGCCCCCCCGGGGGCCCGTCCTACAATGAGCAGTTCTTC.

This clonotype was counted only a few times. J is TRBJ2-2 and V is TRBV19; no definite D call. The CDR3 spans 14 residues. The germline V and J ends were trimmed by 1 base and 4 bases, with 7 bases remaining between them. Germline-derived CDR1 and CDR2 are LNHDA and SQIVND (reference sequence). CDR3 bases: TGTGCCAGTAGTATAGTGGTGGGCACCGGGGAGCTGTTTTTT. Protein sequence: CASSIVVGTGELFF.

This clonotype showed up many times. This sequence joins TRBV27 and TRBJ1-6; a weak D match, TRBD1 (5 bases). The CDR3 is 14 residues long. V lost 0 bases and J 9 bases, leaving 9 bases between the germline ends. Germline values: CDR1 MNHEY, CDR2 SMNVEV (reference sequence). CDR3 loop: CASSLSGTSSPLHF. The CDR3 DNA follows: TGTGCCAGCAGTTTATCCGGGACCTCTTCACCCCTCCACTTT.

This clonotype appeared many times. The V gene is TRBV10-3, the J gene TRBJ2-1, with 11 bases identical to TRBD2. Unmatched junction bases numbered 14, after V lost 6 bases and J lost 4 bases. Germline loops: CDR1 ENHRY, CDR2 SYGVKD. The CDR3 is made up of 18 amino acids. The CDR3 DNA sequence: TGTGCCATCAGATCCGGGACTAGCGGATCCGGGGGGTACAATGAGCAGTTCTTC. It is translated as CAIRSGTSGSGGYNEQFF.

This clonotype came up many times. The chain uses TRBV9 and TRBJ2-1; TRBD2 is a possible D gene (6 bases). The CDR3 length is 14 residues. Per the germline V gene, CDR1 is SGDLS and CDR2 is YYNGEE. Trimming pared 5 bases from V and 5 bases from J, leaving 14 bases between. In DNA, the CDR3 is TGTGCCAGCAGGGGGGGAACGATGAACAATGAGCAGTTCTTC. Amino acid sequence: CASRGGTMNNEQFF.

The rearrangement uses TRBV5-1 and TRBJ1-4; D is uncertain. The CDR3 has 15 residues. V was pared by 7 bases and J by 2 bases, with 15 bases between. Per germline, CDR1 SGHRS and CDR2 YFSETQ. This chain's CDR3 is CASAGSVGTNEKLFF. CDR3 coding DNA: TGCGCCAGCGCAGGATCAGTAGGGACTAATGAAAAACTGTTTTTT. The variable domain in full, with the rest retrieved from reference TRBV5-1 and TRBJ1-4, is KAGVTQTPRYLIKTRGQQVTLSCSPISGHRSVSWYQQTPGQGLQFLFEYFSETQRNKGNFPGRFSGRQFSNSRSEMNVSTLELGDSALYLCASAGSVGTNEKLFFGSGTQLSVL.

This clonotype has a handful of counts. The rearrangement uses TRBV12-5 and TRBJ2-2, with unresolved D. V lost 0 bases and J lost 5, with 7 bases in between. The CDR3 runs to 14 residues. The V gene's germline CDR1 is LGHNT and CDR2 FRNRAP. CDR3 in DNA: TGTGCTAGTGGTTTGGTACTTGGGACCGGGGAGCTGTTTTTT. It translates to CASGLVLGTGELFF. The whole variable domain, filled in from reference TRBV12-5 and TRBJ2-2, reads DARVTQTPRHKVTEMGQEVTMRCQPILGHNTVFWYRQTMMQGLELLAYFRNRAPLDDSGMPKDRFSAEMPDATLATLKIQPSEPRDSAVYFCASGLVLGTGELFFGEGSRLTVL.

This clonotype has a count of ten or more. This chain uses TRBV2 with TRBJ2-1; TRBD2 aligns across 8 bases. With V trimmed by 7 bases and J by 7 bases, 12 bases remained unmatched. Germline V gene sequence: CDR1 SNHLY, CDR2 FYNNEI. CDR3 length: 15 residues. Written as DNA, the CDR3 is TGTGCCAGCACCTCGGGAGCGGGAGCGGGTAATGAGCAGTTCTTC. It codes for CASTSGAGAGNEQFF.

This clonotype appeared a few times. The V call is TRBV28, the J call TRBJ1-6; D unresolved. The CDR3 runs 16 residues. Per germline, CDR1 MDHEN and CDR2 SYDVKM. Between the trimmed V and J ends, which lost 7 bases and 0 bases, there was a span of 13 bases. CDR3 protein: CASKIGHSSYNSPLHF. Here the CDR3 DNA reads TGTGCCAGCAAGATAGGGCATTCCTCCTATAATTCACCCCTCCACTTT. The complete variable domain, with remaining parts taken from reference TRBV28 and TRBJ1-6, reads DVKVTQSSRYLVKRTGEKVFLECVQDMDHENMFWYRQDPGLGLRLIYFSYDVKMKEKGDIPEGYSVSREKKERFSLILESASTNQTSMYLCASKIGHSSYNSPLHFGNGTRLTVT.

This clonotype appeared many times. The genes are TRBV2 and TRBJ2-3, with D maybe TRBD1 (6 bases). Looked up from germline, CDR1 is SNHLY and CDR2 is FYNNEI. There are 15 residues in the CDR3. The V gene lost 6 bases and the J gene lost 3 bases, with 16 bases spanning the gap. CDR3 coding DNA: TGTGCCAGCAGCCATCCCCTCAGGGGAACAGATACGCAGTATTTT. Its protein product is CASSHPLRGTDTQYF.

There are many counts of this clonotype. The rearrangement links TRBV12-3 or TRBV12-4 to TRBJ1-5, with 9 bases lining up with TRBD1. The J segment lost 4 bases and the V segment lost 6 bases, leaving 4 bases of the junction unmatched. The length of the CDR3 is 14 residues. CDR3 nucleotides: TGTGCCAGCAGGAGGGGACAGGGTAATCAGCCCCAGCATTTT. It encodes CASRRGQGNQPQHF.

Comment on this clonotype: This may arise from a read error, as a much more abundant clone is one base away. This rearrangement joins TRBV24-1 to TRBJ2-3; 8 bases align to TRBD1. The V segment lost 4 bases and the J segment 1 base; nucleotides outside the gene matches: 9. Germline V gene sequence: CDR1 KGHDR, CDR2 SFDVKD. There are 17 residues in the CDR3. CDR3 residues: CATSETTGQARTDTQYF. DNA for the CDR3: TGTGCCACCAGTGAAACTACGGGACAGGCACGCACAGATACGCAGTATTTT.